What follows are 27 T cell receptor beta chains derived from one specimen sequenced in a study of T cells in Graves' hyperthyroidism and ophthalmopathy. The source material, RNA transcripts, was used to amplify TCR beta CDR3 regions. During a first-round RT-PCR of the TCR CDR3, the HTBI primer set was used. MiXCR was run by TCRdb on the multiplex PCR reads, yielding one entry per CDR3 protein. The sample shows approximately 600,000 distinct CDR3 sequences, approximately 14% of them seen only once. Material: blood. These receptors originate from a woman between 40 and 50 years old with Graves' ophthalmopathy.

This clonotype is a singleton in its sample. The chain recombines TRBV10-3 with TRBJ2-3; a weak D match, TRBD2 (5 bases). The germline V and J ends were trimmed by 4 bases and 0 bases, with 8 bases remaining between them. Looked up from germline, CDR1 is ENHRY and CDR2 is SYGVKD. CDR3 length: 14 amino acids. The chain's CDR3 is CAISGRTSTDTQYF. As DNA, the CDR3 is TGTGCCATCAGTGGTCGGACTAGCACAGATACGCAGTATTTT.

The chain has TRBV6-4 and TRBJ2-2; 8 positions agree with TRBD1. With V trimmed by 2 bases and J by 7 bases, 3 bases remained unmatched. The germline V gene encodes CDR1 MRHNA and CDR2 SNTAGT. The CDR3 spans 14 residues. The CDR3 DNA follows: TGTGCCAGCAGTGACGGGACAGGTGTCGGGGAGCTGTTTTTT. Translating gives CASSDGTGVGELFF.

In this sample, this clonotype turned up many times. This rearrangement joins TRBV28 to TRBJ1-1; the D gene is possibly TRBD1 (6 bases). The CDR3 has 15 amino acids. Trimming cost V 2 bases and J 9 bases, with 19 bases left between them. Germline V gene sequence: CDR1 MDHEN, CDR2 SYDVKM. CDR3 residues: CASSLGGNVQGQAFF. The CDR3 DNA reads TGTGCCAGCAGTTTAGGGGGGAATGTGCAGGGGCAAGCTTTCTTT.

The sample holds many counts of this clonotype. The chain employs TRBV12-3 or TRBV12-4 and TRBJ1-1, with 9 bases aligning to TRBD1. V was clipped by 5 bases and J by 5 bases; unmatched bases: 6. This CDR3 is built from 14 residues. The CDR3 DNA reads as TGTGCCAGCAGTCTCGGACAGGGGATAACTGAAGCTTTCTTT. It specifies CASSLGQGITEAFF.

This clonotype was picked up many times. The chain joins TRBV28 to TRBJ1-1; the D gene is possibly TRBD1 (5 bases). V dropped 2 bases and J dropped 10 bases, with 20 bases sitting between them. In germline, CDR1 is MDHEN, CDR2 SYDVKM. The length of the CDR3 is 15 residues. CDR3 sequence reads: CASSLMGSGFGGAFF. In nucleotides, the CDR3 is TGTGCCAGCAGTTTAATGGGCTCAGGTTTCGGGGGAGCTTTCTTT.

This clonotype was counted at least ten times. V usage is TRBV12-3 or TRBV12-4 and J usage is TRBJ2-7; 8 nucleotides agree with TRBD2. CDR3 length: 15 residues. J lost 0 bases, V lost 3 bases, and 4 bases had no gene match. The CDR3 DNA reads TGTGCCAGCAGTTTTGAGCGGGAGAGCTCCTACGAGCAGTACTTC. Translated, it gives CASSFERESSYEQYF.

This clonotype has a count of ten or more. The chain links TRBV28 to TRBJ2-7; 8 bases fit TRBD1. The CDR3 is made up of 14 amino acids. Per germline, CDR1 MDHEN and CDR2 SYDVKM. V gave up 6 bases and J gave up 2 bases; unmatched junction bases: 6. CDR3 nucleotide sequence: TGTGCCAGCAGCATACGACAGGGGCCCTACGAGCAGTACTTC. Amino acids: CASSIRQGPYEQYF.

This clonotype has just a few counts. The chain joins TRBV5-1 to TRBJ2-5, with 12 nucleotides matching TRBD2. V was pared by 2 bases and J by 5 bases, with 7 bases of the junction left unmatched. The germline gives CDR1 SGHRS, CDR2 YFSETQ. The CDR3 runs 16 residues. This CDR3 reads CASSFRTSGTGETQYF. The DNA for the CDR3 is TGCGCCAGCAGCTTCCGGACTAGCGGGACGGGTGAGACCCAGTACTTC.

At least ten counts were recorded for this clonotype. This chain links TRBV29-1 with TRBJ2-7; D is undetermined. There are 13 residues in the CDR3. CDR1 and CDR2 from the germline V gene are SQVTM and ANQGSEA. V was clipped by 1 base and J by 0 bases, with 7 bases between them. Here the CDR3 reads CSVEAPSSYEQYF. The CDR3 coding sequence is TGCAGCGTTGAAGCCCCGAGCTCCTACGAGCAGTACTTC.

The CDR3 DNA reads TGTGCCAGCATCCCGGGGACCAATCAGCCCCAGCATTTT. Translated, it gives CASIPGTNQPQHF. The chain links TRBV6-2 or TRBV6-3 to TRBJ1-5, with D possibly TRBD1 on 5 matching bases. V was clipped by 7 bases and J by 3 bases, with 10 bases between them. This CDR3 comprises 13 residues. Germline V gene lookup returns CDR1 MNHEY and CDR2 SVGEGT.

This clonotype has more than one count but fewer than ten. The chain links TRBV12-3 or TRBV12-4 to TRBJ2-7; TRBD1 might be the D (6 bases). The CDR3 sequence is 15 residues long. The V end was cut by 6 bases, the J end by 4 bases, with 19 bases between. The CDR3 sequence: CASSPPGANMYEQYF. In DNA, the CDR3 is TGTGCCAGCAGCCCCCCAGGGGCAAACATGTACGAGCAGTACTTC.

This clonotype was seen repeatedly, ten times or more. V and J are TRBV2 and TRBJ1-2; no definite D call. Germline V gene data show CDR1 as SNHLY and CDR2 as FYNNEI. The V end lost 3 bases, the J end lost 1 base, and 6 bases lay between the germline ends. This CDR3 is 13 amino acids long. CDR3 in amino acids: CASSDEVNYGYTF. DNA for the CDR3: TGTGCCAGCAGTGACGAGGTTAACTATGGCTACACCTTC.

CDR3 bases: TGTGCCAGCAGCTCCAATGGACTAGCGGCAAACTACGAGCAGTACTTC. The encoded protein is CASSSNGLAANYEQYF. The rearrangement joins TRBV11-2 to TRBJ2-7, with 10 bases matching TRBD2. This CDR3 spans 16 amino acids. Germline CDR1 SGHAT, CDR2 FQNNGV. The trim removed 4 bases at V and 3 bases at J, leaving 9 bases unmatched.

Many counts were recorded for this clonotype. The CDR3 sequence is CSVKGGAWAEQYF. In DNA form, the CDR3 reads TGCAGCGTCAAGGGGGGCGCTTGGGCCGAGCAGTACTTC. This rearrangement joins TRBV29-1 to TRBJ2-7; D is perhaps TRBD1 or TRBD2 (6 bases each). V was pared by 6 bases and J by 6 bases, with 18 bases between. This CDR3 is built from 13 residues. Germline V lookup: CDR1 SQVTM, CDR2 ANQGSEA.

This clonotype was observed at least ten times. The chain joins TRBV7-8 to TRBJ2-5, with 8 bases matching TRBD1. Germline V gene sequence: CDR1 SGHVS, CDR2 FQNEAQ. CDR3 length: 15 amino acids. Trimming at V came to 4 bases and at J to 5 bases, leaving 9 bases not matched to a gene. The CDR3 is CASSSYQGARETQYF. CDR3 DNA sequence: TGTGCCAGCAGCTCCTATCAGGGGGCGCGGGAGACCCAGTACTTC.

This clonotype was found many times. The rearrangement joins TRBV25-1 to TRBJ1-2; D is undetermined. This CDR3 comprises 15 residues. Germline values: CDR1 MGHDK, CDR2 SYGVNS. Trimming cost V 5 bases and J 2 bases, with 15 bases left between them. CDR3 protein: CASSSIGPENYGYTF. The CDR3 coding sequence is TGTGCCAGCAGTTCCATTGGTCCAGAGAACTATGGCTACACCTTC.

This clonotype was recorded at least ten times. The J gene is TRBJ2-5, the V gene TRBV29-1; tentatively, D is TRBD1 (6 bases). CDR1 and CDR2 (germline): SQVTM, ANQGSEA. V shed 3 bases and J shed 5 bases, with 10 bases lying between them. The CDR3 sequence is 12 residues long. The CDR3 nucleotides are TGCAGCGTTGATGGCCAGGGGGAGACCCAGTACTTC. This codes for CSVDGQGETQYF.

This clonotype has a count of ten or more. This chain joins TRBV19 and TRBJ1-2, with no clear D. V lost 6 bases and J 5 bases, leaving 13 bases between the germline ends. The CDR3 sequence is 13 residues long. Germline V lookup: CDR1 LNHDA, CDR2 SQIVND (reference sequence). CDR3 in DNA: TGTGCCAGTAGCCGGACGGAAGAATATGGCTACACCTTC. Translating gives CASSRTEEYGYTF.

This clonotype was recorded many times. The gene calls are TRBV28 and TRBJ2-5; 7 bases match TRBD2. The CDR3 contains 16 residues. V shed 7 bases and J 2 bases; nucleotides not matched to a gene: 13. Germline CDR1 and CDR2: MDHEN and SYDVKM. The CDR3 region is CASIPGGASAQETQYF. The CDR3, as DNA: TGTGCCAGCATCCCGGGGGGTGCTTCAGCACAAGAGACCCAGTACTTC.

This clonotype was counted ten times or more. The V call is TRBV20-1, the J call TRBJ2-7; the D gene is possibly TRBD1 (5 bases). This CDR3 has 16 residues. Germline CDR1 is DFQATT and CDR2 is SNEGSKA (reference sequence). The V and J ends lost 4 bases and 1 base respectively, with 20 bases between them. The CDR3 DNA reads TGCAGTGCTACAGGGTTTCGCGGTGGGCGGTCCTACGAGCAGTACTTC. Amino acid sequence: CSATGFRGGRSYEQYF.

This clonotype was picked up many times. CDR3 sequence reads: CASSNGQGLRNQPQHF. As DNA, the CDR3 is TGTGCCAGCTCAAACGGCCAGGGTTTGCGAAATCAGCCCCAGCATTTT. The genes are TRBV28 and TRBJ1-5, with D possibly being TRBD1 (5 bases). V was pared by 8 bases and J by 4 bases, with 21 bases between. Germline lookup yields CDR1 MDHEN and CDR2 SYDVKM. The CDR3 totals 16 residues.

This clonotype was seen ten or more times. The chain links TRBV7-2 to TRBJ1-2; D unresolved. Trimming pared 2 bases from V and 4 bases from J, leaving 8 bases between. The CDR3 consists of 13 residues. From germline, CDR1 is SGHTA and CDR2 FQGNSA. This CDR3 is CASSLIRLYGYTF. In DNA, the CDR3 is TGTGCCAGCAGCTTAATTCGTCTCTATGGCTACACCTTC.

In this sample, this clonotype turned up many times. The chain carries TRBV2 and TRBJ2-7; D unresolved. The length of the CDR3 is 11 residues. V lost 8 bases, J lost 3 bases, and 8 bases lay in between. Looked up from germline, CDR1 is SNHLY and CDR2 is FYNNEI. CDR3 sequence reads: CASQPVYEQYF. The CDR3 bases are TGTGCCAGCCAGCCGGTCTACGAGCAGTACTTC.

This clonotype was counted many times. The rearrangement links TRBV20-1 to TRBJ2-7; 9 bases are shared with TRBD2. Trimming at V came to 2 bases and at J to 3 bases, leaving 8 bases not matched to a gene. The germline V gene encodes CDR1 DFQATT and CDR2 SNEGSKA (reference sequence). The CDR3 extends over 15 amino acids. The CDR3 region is CSARHPGLAYYEQYF. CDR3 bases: TGCAGTGCTAGACACCCGGGACTAGCATACTACGAGCAGTACTTC.

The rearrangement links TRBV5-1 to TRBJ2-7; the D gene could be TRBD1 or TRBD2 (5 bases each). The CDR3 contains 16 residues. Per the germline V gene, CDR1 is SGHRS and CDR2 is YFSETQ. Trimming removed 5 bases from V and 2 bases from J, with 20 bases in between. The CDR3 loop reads CASSRTGTPETYEQYF. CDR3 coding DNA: TGCGCCAGCAGTCGAACCGGGACGCCGGAGACCTACGAGCAGTACTTC.

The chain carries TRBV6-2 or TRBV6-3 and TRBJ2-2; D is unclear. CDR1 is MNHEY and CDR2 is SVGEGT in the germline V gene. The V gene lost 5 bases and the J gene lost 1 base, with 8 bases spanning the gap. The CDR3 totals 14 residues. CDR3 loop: CASSGTLNTGELFF. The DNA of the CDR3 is TGTGCCAGCAGTGGTACTCTGAACACCGGGGAGCTGTTTTTT.

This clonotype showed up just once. CDR3 sequence: CASSELVTGNQPQHF. CDR3 bases: TGTGCCAGCAGTGAGCTGGTAACGGGCAATCAGCCCCAGCATTTT. The V call is TRBV2, the J call TRBJ1-5; D gene uncertain. Trimming stripped 3 bases from V and 2 bases from J, with 11 bases between. The CDR3 covers 15 residues. The V gene's germline CDR1 is SNHLY and CDR2 FYNNEI. Based on the CDR3 plus reference TRBV2 and TRBJ1-5, the full variable domain is EPEVTQTPSHQVTQMGQEVILRCVPISNHLYFYWYRQILGQKVEFLVSFYNNEISEKSEIFDDQFSVERPDGSNFTLKIRSTKLEDSAMYFCASSELVTGNQPQHFGDGTRLSIL.